Each of the 28 T cell receptor beta chains below was sequenced from the same sample in a study of CD8+CD57+ T cells in acquired aplastic anemia (dated by TCRdb to the late 2010s). Sequencing relied on an Illumina HiSeq 2000. Genomic DNA served as template for TCR beta VDJ combination and CDR3 sequence profiling. The public sequencing data were trimmed at Q25 with fastp and processed into clonotypes with MiXCR by TCRdb, which kept only in-frame beta chains. Entries that share a CDR3 protein sequence are merged under the most common genes and DNA. The sample table contains over 150,000 distinct CDR3 sequences; only one count was recorded for 47% of them. The ten largest clones capture around 2.9% of the sample. The patients picked for sequencing were ones in whom flow cytometry had shown an expansion of CD8+CD57+ cells. Material: sorted CD4+, CD8+, or CD8+CD57+ T cells (not recorded which) from PBMCs. These receptors all stem from a human donor with aplastic anemia.

V usage is TRBV29-1 and J usage is TRBJ1-1, with a weak D call TRBD1 (6 bases). V shed 1 base and J shed 2 bases, with 11 bases lying between them. The CDR3 is 14 amino acids. CDR1 and CDR2 from the germline V gene are SQVTM and ANQGSEA. The CDR3 DNA follows: TGCAGCGTTGAAGTTAGGGGGGGTAACACTGAAGCTTTCTTT. Amino acid sequence: CSVEVRGGNTEAFF.

This clonotype was recorded a few times. J is TRBJ1-3 and V is TRBV10-3; weak D call: TRBD1 (5 bases). Trimming cost V 2 bases and J 8 bases, with 16 bases left between them. CDR1 and CDR2 from the germline V gene are ENHRY and SYGVKD. The CDR3 length is 15 residues. The CDR3 spells CAISEKGGTVDTIYF. The CDR3 nucleotides are TGTGCCATCAGTGAGAAGGGCGGGACCGTGGACACCATATATTTT.

V usage is TRBV20-1 and J usage is TRBJ2-1; tentative D call: TRBD1 (5 bases). The J call may be in error: the DNA end matches TRBJ2-7 better. The CDR3 covers 14 residues. Germline assignment: CDR1 DFQATT and CDR2 SNEGSKA (reference sequence). DNA of the CDR3: TGCAGTGCTAGTGTCGTTGACAGCTCCTACGAGCAGTACTTC. Its protein product is CSASVVDSSYEQYF.

This rearrangement joins TRBV7-2 to TRBJ1-2; 10 nucleotides line up with TRBD1. With 1 base clipped from V and 7 bases from J, the junction kept 0 bases outside the gene matches. The CDR3 loop spans 13 amino acids. Germline V CDR1 and CDR2: SGHTA, FQGNSA. CDR3 in DNA: TGTGCCAGCAGCTTAGGGACAGGGGGTGGCTACACCTTC. Translation gives CASSLGTGGGYTF.

The rearrangement joins TRBV10-3 to TRBJ1-1; 9 bases align to TRBD1. The germline V gene has CDR1 ENHRY and CDR2 SYGVKD. Losses at the gene ends were 7 bases for V and 8 bases for J; bases not matched to a gene: 11. CDR3 length: 14 residues. CDR3 residues: CAITRTGAYREAFF. The CDR3 nucleotides are TGTGCCATCACCAGGACAGGGGCTTACAGAGAAGCTTTCTTT.

The chain employs TRBV29-1 and TRBJ2-7; a possible D gene is TRBD1 (6 bases). Trimming stripped 8 bases from V and 6 bases from J, with 26 bases between. The CDR3 covers 15 residues. Germline loops: CDR1 SQVTM, CDR2 ANQGSEA. CDR3 loop: CSPTVPWDMGLEQYF. In nucleotides, the CDR3 is TGCAGCCCGACCGTCCCTTGGGACATGGGTCTCGAGCAGTACTTC.

This clonotype was observed once. With a much larger clone just one base away, this may be a read error. This chain joins TRBV18 and TRBJ2-7; D perhaps matches TRBD2 (5 bases). Trimming left V 2 bases short and J 3 bases short, with 11 bases between. The CDR3 is made up of 14 amino acids. Germline CDR1 and CDR2: KGHSH and LQKENI. Here the CDR3 reads CASSPFQEDYEQYF. The DNA for the CDR3 is TGTGCCAGCTCACCATTCCAGGAGGACTACGAGCAGTACTTC.

CDR3 DNA: TGCAGTGCTAGTCTTCGGGGAGAGACCCAGTACTTC. Translation gives CSASLRGETQYF. This rearrangement joins TRBV20-1 to TRBJ2-5; perhaps TRBD2 as D (5 bases). The V gene's germline CDR1 is DFQATT and CDR2 SNEGSKA (reference sequence). The CDR3 spans 12 residues. V lost 3 bases and J lost 4, with 9 bases in between.

V and J are TRBV19 and TRBJ1-5; 8 bases map to TRBD1. CDR1 LNHDA and CDR2 SQIVND come from the germline V gene (reference sequence). The CDR3 extends over 15 amino acids. The ends lost 6 bases at V and 2 bases at J; junction bases unmatched: 6. CDR3 sequence (DNA): TGTGCCAGTAGGGTGACAGGGGAAGGCAATCAGCCCCAGCATTTT. Protein sequence: CASRVTGEGNQPQHF. Full variable domain (missing parts from reference TRBV19 and TRBJ1-5): DGGITQSPKYLFRKEGQNVTLSCEQNLNHDAMYWYRQDPGQGLRLIYYSQIVNDFQKGDIAEGYSVSREKKESFPLTVTSAQKNPTAFYLCASRVTGEGNQPQHFGDGTRLSIL.

This clonotype was seen at least ten times. The rearrangement joins TRBV12-3 or TRBV12-4 to TRBJ2-1; D may be TRBD1 (5 bases). The length of the CDR3 is 10 residues. Trimming pared 6 bases from V and 8 bases from J, leaving 5 bases between. CDR3 nucleotide sequence: TGTGCCAGCAGCAGGGATGAGCAGTTCTTC. This sequence encodes CASSRDEQFF.

At least ten counts were recorded for this clonotype. The chain uses TRBV12-3 or TRBV12-4 and TRBJ2-3, with D perhaps matching TRBD1 (5 bases). The CDR3 has 13 amino acids. Trimming took off 3 bases at V and 3 bases at J, with 7 bases between the two ends. The CDR3 sequence is CASSFQGTDTQYF. CDR3 DNA sequence: TGTGCCAGCAGTTTCCAGGGAACAGATACGCAGTATTTT.

This clonotype showed up just a few times. V usage is TRBV7-8 and J usage is TRBJ2-7, with D possibly called TRBD1 or TRBD2 (5 bases each). The CDR3 covers 12 residues. CDR1 is SGHVS and CDR2 is FQNEAQ in the germline V gene. Trimming took off 6 bases at V and 5 bases at J, with 11 bases between the two ends. The CDR3 region has the DNA TGTGCCAGCAGTCAACGGGGCCACGAGCAGTACTTC. Encoded protein: CASSQRGHEQYF.

Comments on this clonotype: This likely comes from a read error, as the CDR3 has no conserved phenylalanine or tryptophan at its end. The chain couples TRBV12-3 or TRBV12-4 to TRBJ2-5; the match to TRBD2 covers 13 bases. The V segment lost 7 bases and the J segment 3 bases; nucleotides outside the gene matches: 5. The CDR3 totals 15 residues. The CDR3 sequence is CASIRTSGGEETQYL. In DNA form, the CDR3 reads TGTGCCAGCATCCGGACTAGCGGGGGTGAAGAGACCCAGTACCTC.

The chain combines TRBV10-3 with TRBJ1-1; TRBD1 matches at 7 bases. Germline values: CDR1 ENHRY, CDR2 SYGVKD. CDR3 length: 14 residues. The V gene end was trimmed by 10 bases and the J gene end by 5 bases; junction bases not matched to a gene: 13. The CDR3 region has the DNA TGTGCCAGCAGCCCCGACAGGGAAAGAACTGAAGCTTTCTTT. This gives the protein CASSPDRERTEAFF.

This clonotype has at least ten counts. Here the CDR3 DNA reads TGTGCCACCAGTGACCCGGGGGGCGTTCCCGGGGTAAATGAAAAACTGTTTTTT. It specifies CATSDPGGVPGVNEKLFF. The chain has TRBV24-1 and TRBJ1-4, with a tentative D call TRBD1 (6 bases). This CDR3 is 18 amino acids long. Germline V gene lookup returns CDR1 KGHDR and CDR2 SFDVKD. V was trimmed by 4 bases and J by 5 bases, leaving 22 bases between them.

This clonotype was counted ten times or more. This chain uses TRBV6-1 with TRBJ2-5, with D possibly matching TRBD1 (5 bases). This CDR3 is built from 15 residues. The V end lost 7 bases, the J end lost 4 bases, and 19 bases lay between the germline ends. Germline V gene sequence: CDR1 MNHNS, CDR2 SASEGT. The CDR3 DNA follows: TGTGCCAGCATAAGCAGGGAAGCCCGTCCAGAGACCCAGTACTTC. The encoded protein is CASISREARPETQYF.

This clonotype was recorded many times. V usage is TRBV4-2 and J usage is TRBJ2-6; D could derive from TRBD1 or TRBD2 (5 bases each). V was pared by 6 bases and J by 0 bases, with 15 bases between. The CDR3 is 17 amino acids. The germline V gene has CDR1 LGHNA and CDR2 YNFKEQ. The CDR3 bases are TGTGCCAGCAGACAGGACTTTTGGAACTCTGGGGCCAACGTCCTGACTTTC. Translated: CASRQDFWNSGANVLTF.

This clonotype was detected many times. The chain combines TRBV2 with TRBJ1-6; 9 bases agree with TRBD1. This CDR3 is built from 13 residues. Trimming took 11 bases from V and 7 from J; bases not matched to a gene: 6. Germline V gene sequence: CDR1 SNHLY, CDR2 FYNNEI. CDR3 bases: TGTGCCCGCGGAGGACAGGGGAATTCACCCCTCCACTTT. It translates to CARGGQGNSPLHF. Supplemented by reference TRBV2 and TRBJ1-6, the full variable domain reads EPEVTQTPSHQVTQMGQEVILRCVPISNHLYFYWYRQILGQKVEFLVSFYNNEISEKSEIFDDQFSVERPDGSNFTLKIRSTKLEDSAMYFCARGGQGNSPLHFGNGTRLTVT.

This clonotype was counted many times. This chain links TRBV7-3 with TRBJ2-7; 7 positions agree with TRBD2. Trimming took 1 base from V and 5 from J; bases not matched to a gene: 11. This CDR3 is built from 16 residues. Germline V gene lookup returns CDR1 SGHTA and CDR2 FQGTGA. The CDR3 loop reads CASSLNPSGGLNEQYF. Here the CDR3 DNA reads TGTGCCAGCAGCTTAAATCCTAGCGGAGGGCTTAACGAGCAGTACTTC.

The chain combines TRBV7-9 with TRBJ2-7, with TRBD2 matching 13 bases. The CDR3 loop spans 15 amino acids. Germline V gene sequence: CDR1 SEHNR, CDR2 FQNEAQ (reference sequence). V gave up 5 bases and J gave up 3 bases; unmatched junction bases: 4. The CDR3 loop reads CASSPGLAGVYEQYF. As DNA, the CDR3 is TGTGCCAGCAGCCCAGGACTAGCGGGGGTCTACGAGCAGTACTTC.

The rearrangement links TRBV2 to TRBJ2-5; 10 bases agree with TRBD1. Trimming removed 5 bases from V and 4 bases from J; junction bases left unmatched: 10. The CDR3 length is 16 residues. Germline CDR1 is SNHLY and CDR2 is FYNNEI. The CDR3 is CASSISGGQGPETQYF. CDR3 nucleotides: TGTGCCAGCAGTATTTCCGGGGGACAGGGGCCAGAGACCCAGTACTTC.

The chain carries TRBV20-1 and TRBJ2-7, with TRBD2 matching 10 bases. This CDR3 spans 19 amino acids. The germline CDR1 and CDR2 sequences are DFQATT and SNEGSKA (reference sequence). The trim removed 5 bases at V and 3 bases at J, leaving 22 bases unmatched. The DNA for the CDR3 is TGCAGTGCTCCGCGGGGGGGTAGCGGGAGGCTGATGGGGCTCTACGAGCAGTACGTC. Protein sequence: CSAPRGGSGRLMGLYEQYV.

This clonotype was recorded at least ten times. The V call is TRBV20-1, the J call TRBJ1-2; D possibly corresponds to TRBD1 (6 bases). Germline CDR1 is DFQATT and CDR2 is SNEGSKA (reference sequence). The CDR3 is 13 amino acids. V lost 6 bases to trimming and J lost 10 bases, with 21 bases between them. The CDR3 nucleotides read TGCAGTGCAGGGAGGGGGGATCACTGGGCCTACACCTTC. Its translation: CSAGRGDHWAYTF.

The table lists this clonotype with a count of one. The chain carries TRBV6-5 and TRBJ1-3; weak D call: TRBD1 (5 bases). CDR3 length: 17 amino acids. The germline V gene encodes CDR1 MNHEY and CDR2 SVGAGI. V lost 2 bases to trimming and J lost 0 bases, with 14 bases between them. The CDR3 DNA reads TGTGCCAGCAGTTACCCGGCGACAGACTACTCTGGAAACACCATATATTTT. Encoded protein: CASSYPATDYSGNTIYF.

This clonotype was seen ten or more times. The chain employs TRBV7-9 and TRBJ1-1; no reliable D call. The V end was cut by 4 bases, the J end by 3 bases, with 12 bases between. The length of the CDR3 is 14 residues. Germline CDR1 reads SEHNR; CDR2 reads FQNEAQ (reference sequence). Here the CDR3 reads CASSSTLGDTEAFF. The CDR3 nucleotides read TGTGCCAGCAGCTCCACCTTGGGTGACACTGAAGCTTTCTTT. Supplemented by reference TRBV7-9 and TRBJ1-1, the full variable domain reads DTGVSQNPRHKITKRGQNVTFRCDPISEHNRLYWYRQTLGQGPEFLTYFQNEAQLEKSRLLSDRFSAERPKGSFSTLEIQRTEQGDSAMYLCASSSTLGDTEAFFGQGTRLTVV.

This clonotype was seen many times. This sequence joins TRBV20-1 and TRBJ2-5; TRBD1 aligns across 10 bases. The CDR3 consists of 13 residues. Unmatched junction bases numbered 6, after V lost 6 bases and J lost 5 bases. Looked up from germline, CDR1 is DFQATT and CDR2 is SNEGSKA (reference sequence). CDR3 DNA sequence: TGCAGTGCGCAGACAGGGGGCGCGGAGACCCAGTACTTC. Protein product: CSAQTGGAETQYF.

The chain uses TRBV10-3 and TRBJ1-1, with D uncertain. This CDR3 comprises 11 residues. Trimming took off 10 bases at V and 1 base at J, with 7 bases between the two ends. CDR1 ENHRY and CDR2 SYGVKD come from the germline V gene. The CDR3: CATQENTEAFF. CDR3 coding DNA: TGTGCCACACAAGAGAACACTGAAGCTTTCTTT.

This rearrangement joins TRBV24-1 to TRBJ2-5; a possible D gene is TRBD2 (5 bases). The CDR3 runs 13 residues. CDR1 and CDR2 (germline): KGHDR, SFDVKD. V lost 4 bases, J lost 4 bases, and 9 bases lay in between. For the CDR3, the DNA is TGTGCCACCAGTGAGATGGGGAGAGAGACCCAGTACTTC. This codes for CATSEMGRETQYF.